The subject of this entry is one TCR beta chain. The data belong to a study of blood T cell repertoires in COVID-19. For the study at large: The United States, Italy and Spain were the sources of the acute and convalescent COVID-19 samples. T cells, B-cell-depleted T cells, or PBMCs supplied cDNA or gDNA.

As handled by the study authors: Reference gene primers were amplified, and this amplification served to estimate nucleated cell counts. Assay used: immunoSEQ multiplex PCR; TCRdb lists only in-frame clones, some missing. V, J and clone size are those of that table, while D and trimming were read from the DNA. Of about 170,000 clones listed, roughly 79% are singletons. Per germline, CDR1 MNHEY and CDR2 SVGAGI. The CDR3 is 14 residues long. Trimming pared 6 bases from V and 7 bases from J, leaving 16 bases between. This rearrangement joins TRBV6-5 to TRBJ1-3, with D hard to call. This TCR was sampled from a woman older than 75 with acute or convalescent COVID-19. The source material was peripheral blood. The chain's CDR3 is CASRPFGERNTIYF. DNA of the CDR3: TGTGCCAGCAGGCCATTTGGGGAGCGGAACACCATATATTTT.